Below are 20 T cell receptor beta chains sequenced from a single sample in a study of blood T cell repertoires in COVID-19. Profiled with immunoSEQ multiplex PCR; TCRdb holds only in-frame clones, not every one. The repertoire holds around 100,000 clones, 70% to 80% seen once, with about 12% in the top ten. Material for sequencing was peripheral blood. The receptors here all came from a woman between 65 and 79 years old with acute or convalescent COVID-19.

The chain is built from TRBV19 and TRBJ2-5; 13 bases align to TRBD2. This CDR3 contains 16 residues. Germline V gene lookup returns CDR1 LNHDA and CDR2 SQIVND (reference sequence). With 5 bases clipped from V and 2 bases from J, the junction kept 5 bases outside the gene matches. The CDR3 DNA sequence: TGTGCCAGTAGTCAATCGACTAGCGGGGGGCAAGAGACCCAGTACTTC. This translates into CASSQSTSGGQETQYF.

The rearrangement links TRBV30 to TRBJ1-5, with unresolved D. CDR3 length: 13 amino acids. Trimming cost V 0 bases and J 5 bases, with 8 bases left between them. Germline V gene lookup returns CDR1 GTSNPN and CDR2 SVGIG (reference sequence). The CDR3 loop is CAWSVGVHQPQHF. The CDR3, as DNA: TGTGCCTGGAGTGTCGGGGTGCATCAGCCCCAGCATTTT.

The CDR3 DNA follows: TGCGCCAGCAGCCAAGATCAAGCACCCCAAGAGACCCAGTACTTC. Translated, it gives CASSQDQAPQETQYF. J is TRBJ2-5 and V is TRBV4-1; D remains ambiguous. From germline, CDR1 is MGHRA and CDR2 YSYEKL. With 0 bases removed from V and 1 base from J, the gap between germline ends came to 9 bases. CDR3 size: 15 residues.

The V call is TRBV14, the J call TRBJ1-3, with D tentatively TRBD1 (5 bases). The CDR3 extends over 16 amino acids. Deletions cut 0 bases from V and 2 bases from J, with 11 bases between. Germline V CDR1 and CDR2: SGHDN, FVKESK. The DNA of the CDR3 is TGTGCCAGCAGCCAAGATCGGGGGGTTGCTGGAAACACCATATATTTT. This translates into CASSQDRGVAGNTIYF.

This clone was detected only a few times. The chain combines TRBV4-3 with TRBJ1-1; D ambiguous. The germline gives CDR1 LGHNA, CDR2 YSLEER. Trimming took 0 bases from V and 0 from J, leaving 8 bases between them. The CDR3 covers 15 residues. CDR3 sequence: CASSQELRVNTEAFF. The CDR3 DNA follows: TGCGCCAGCAGCCAAGAATTGCGGGTGAACACTGAAGCTTTCTTT.

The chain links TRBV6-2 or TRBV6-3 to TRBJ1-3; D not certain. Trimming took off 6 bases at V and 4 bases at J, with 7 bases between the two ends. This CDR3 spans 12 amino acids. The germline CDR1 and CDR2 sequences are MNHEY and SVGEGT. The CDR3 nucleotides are TGTGCCAGCAGCTTACAAGGAAACACCATATATTTT. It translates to CASSLQGNTIYF.

The CDR3 DNA is TGTGCCAGCAGTGAAGCGAGGACAGGGGGCGCAAGGTCCGATCAGCCCCAGCATTTT. It yields the protein CASSEARTGGARSDQPQHF. V is TRBV6-1 and J is TRBJ1-5; 11 nucleotides align to TRBD1. The CDR3 consists of 19 residues. CDR1 is MNHNS, CDR2 SASEGT, per germline. J was trimmed by 5 bases and V by 0 bases; bases with no gene match: 12.

CDR3 region: CASGPGPADTQYF. CDR3 DNA: TGCGCCAGCGGGCCCGGCCCGGCAGATACGCAGTATTTT. This rearrangement joins TRBV10-2 to TRBJ2-3, with D unclear. The CDR3 loop spans 13 amino acids. Trimming shortened V by 8 bases and J by 4 bases, and 13 bases separated the two germline ends. From germline, CDR1 is WSHSY and CDR2 SAAADI.

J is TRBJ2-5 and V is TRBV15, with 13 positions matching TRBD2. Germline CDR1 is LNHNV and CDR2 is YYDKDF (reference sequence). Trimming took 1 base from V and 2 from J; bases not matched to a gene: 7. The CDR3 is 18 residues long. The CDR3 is CATSRVSTSGGRQETQYF. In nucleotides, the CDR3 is TGTGCCACCAGCAGAGTGTCGACTAGCGGGGGGAGACAAGAGACCCAGTACTTC.

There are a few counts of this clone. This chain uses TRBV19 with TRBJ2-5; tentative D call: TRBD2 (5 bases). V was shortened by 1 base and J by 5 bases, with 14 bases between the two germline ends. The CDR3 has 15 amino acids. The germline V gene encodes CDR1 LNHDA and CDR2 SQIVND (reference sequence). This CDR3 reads CASSIGPTPSETQYF. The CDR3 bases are TGTGCCAGTAGTATAGGTCCGACCCCTAGCGAGACCCAGTACTTC.

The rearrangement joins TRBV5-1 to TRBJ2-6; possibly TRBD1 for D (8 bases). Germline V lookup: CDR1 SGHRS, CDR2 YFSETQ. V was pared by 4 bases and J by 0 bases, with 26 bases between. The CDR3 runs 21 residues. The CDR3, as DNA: TGCGCCAGCAGCCTACGGGGACCTTTACAGGGGGACTACTCTGGGGCCAACGTCCTGACTTTC. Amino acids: CASSLRGPLQGDYSGANVLTF.

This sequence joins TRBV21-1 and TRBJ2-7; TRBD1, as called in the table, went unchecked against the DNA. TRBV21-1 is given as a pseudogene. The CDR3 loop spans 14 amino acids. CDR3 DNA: TGTGCCAGCAGCGAAAGACAGGGTGACTACGAGCAGTACTTC. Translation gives CASSERQGDYEQYF.

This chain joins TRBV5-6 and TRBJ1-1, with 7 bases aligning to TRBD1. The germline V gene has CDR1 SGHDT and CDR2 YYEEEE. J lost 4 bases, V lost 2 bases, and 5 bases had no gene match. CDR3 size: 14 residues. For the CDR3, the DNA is TGTGCCAGCAGCTTTATACAGGGGACCACTGAAGCTTTCTTT. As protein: CASSFIQGTTEAFF.

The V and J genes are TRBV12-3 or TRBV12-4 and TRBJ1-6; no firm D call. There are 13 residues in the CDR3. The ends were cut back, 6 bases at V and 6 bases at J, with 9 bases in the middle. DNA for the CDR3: TGTGCCAGCAGCTCCGGTGTTAATTCACCCCTCCACTTT. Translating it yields CASSSGVNSPLHF.

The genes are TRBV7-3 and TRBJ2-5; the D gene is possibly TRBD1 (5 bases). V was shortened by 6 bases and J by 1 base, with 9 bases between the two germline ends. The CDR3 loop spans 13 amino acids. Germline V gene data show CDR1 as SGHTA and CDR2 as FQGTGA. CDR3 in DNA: TGTGCCAGCAGAAAGACAGTCCAAGAGACCCAGTACTTC. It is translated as CASRKTVQETQYF.

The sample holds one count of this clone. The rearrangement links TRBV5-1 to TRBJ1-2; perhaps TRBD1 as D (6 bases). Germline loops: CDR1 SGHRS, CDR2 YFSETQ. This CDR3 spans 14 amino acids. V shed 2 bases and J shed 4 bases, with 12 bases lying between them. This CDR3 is CASSFRQDGYGYTF. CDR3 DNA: TGCGCCAGCAGCTTTCGACAGGACGGCTATGGCTACACCTTC.

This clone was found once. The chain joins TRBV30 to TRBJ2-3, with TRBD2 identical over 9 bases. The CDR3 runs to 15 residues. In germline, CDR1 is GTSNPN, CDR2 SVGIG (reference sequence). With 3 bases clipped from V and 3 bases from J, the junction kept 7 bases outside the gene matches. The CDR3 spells CAWSPSTSGTDTQYF. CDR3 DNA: TGTGCCTGGAGCCCGTCGACTAGCGGAACAGATACGCAGTATTTT.

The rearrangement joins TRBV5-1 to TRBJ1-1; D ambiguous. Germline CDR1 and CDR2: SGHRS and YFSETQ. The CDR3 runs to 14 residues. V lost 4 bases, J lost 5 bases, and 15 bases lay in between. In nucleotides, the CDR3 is TGCGCCAGCAGCCCCGCGGGGATAGGGACTGAAGCTTTCTTT. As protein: CASSPAGIGTEAFF.

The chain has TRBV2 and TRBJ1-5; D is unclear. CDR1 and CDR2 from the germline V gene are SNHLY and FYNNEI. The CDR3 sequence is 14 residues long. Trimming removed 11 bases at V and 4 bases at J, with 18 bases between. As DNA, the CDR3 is TGTGCCTGCGCCCCCGGGAGGGATAATCAGCCCCAGCATTTT. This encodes CACAPGRDNQPQHF.

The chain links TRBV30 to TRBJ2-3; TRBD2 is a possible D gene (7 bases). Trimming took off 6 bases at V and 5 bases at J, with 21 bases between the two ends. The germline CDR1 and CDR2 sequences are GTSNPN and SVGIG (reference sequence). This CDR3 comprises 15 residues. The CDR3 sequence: CACSTGGGAGDTQYF. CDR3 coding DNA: TGTGCCTGCTCCACTGGGGGGGGCGCGGGAGATACGCAGTATTTT.